Shown below are 27 T cell receptor beta chains from a single sample sequenced in a study of blood T cell repertoires in COVID-19. The repertoire was sequenced with immunoSEQ multiplex PCR; TCRdb's copy has only in-frame clones and lacks some. The sample contains 91,000 or so clones, 82% of which appear only once. Sequenced input: peripheral blood. The receptors were gathered from a man aged 50 to 60 with active or convalescent COVID-19.

The DNA of the CDR3 is TGTGCCAGCAGCCAAGATCTAGCGGGAGAGACCCAGTACTTC. The encoded protein is CASSQDLAGETQYF. V is TRBV3-1 (or the pseudogene TRBV3-2) and J is TRBJ2-5, with 8 bases lining up with TRBD2. The J segment lost 4 bases and the V segment lost 0 bases, leaving 1 base of the junction unmatched. Germline-derived CDR1 and CDR2 are LGHDT and YNNKEL (reference sequence). The CDR3 covers 14 residues.

This chain joins TRBV28 and TRBJ2-7; 10 bases line up with TRBD1. Per germline, CDR1 MDHEN and CDR2 SYDVKM. V lost 2 bases and J lost 9; bases outside the gene matches: 1. This CDR3 spans 12 amino acids. Written as DNA, the CDR3 is TGTGCCAGCAGTTTAGGACAGGGGGTGCAGTACTTC. Encoded protein: CASSLGQGVQYF.

The V and J genes are TRBV7-2 and TRBJ1-2; D is unclear. Per the germline V gene, CDR1 is SGHTA and CDR2 is FQGNSA. Trimming pared 1 base from V and 8 bases from J, leaving 11 bases between. This CDR3 is 13 amino acids long. CDR3 bases: TGTGCCAGCAGCTTAGATGAGAGCGGCGGCTACACCTTC. Its protein is CASSLDESGGYTF.

The chain links TRBV6-5 to TRBJ1-4; possible D gene TRBD1, 5 bases. The V end lost 6 bases, the J end lost 6 bases, and 17 bases lay between the germline ends. This CDR3 is built from 15 residues. Per germline, CDR1 MNHEY and CDR2 SVGAGI. The CDR3 region is CASSPFRGFDEKLFF. The CDR3 DNA follows: TGTGCCAGCAGCCCATTTAGGGGTTTTGATGAAAAACTGTTTTTT.

This chain links TRBV7-6 with TRBJ2-1; D not certain. Trimming shortened V by 5 bases and J by 5 bases, and 7 bases separated the two germline ends. Germline V lookup: CDR1 SGHVS, CDR2 FNYEAQ. The CDR3 is made up of 12 amino acids. The CDR3 is CASSTSNNEQFF. The DNA of the CDR3 is TGTGCCAGCAGCACCTCTAACAATGAGCAGTTCTTC.

The chain combines TRBV19 with TRBJ1-1, with a tentative D call TRBD1 (5 bases). This CDR3 is built from 14 residues. The V gene's germline CDR1 is LNHDA and CDR2 SQIVND (reference sequence). Trimming removed 7 bases from V and 3 bases from J, with 15 bases in between. The CDR3 here is CASKWGRGDTEAFF. Written as DNA, the CDR3 is TGTGCCAGTAAGTGGGGTCGGGGGGACACTGAAGCTTTCTTT.

This clone came up a few times. This chain connects TRBV27 to TRBJ1-6; D perhaps matches TRBD1 (5 bases). This CDR3 is 14 amino acids long. V shed 5 bases and J shed 10 bases, with 15 bases lying between them. Germline assignment: CDR1 MNHEY and CDR2 SMNVEV (reference sequence). The CDR3 DNA sequence: TGTGCCAGCAGTGGGTTAGGGGTCGGGTCACCCCTCCACTTT. It codes for CASSGLGVGSPLHF.

This clone was observed a few times. The chain joins TRBV5-8 to TRBJ2-7, with 7 nucleotides matching TRBD2. The V gene end was trimmed by 0 bases and the J gene end by 5 bases; junction bases not matched to a gene: 8. The CDR3 totals 15 residues. Germline values: CDR1 SGHTS, CDR2 YDEGEE. The CDR3 nucleotides are TGTGCCAGCAGCTTGGGTGCGGGGGAAGTGAACGAGCAGTACGTC. Encoded protein: CASSLGAGEVNEQYV.

The J gene is TRBJ1-4, the V gene TRBV6-6; a possible D gene is TRBD1 (6 bases). The CDR3 loop spans 14 amino acids. Trimming left V 3 bases short and J 2 bases short, with 7 bases between. Germline assignment: CDR1 MNHNY and CDR2 SVGAGI (reference sequence). In nucleotides, the CDR3 is TGTGCCAGCAGTTATGGACAGACTAATGAAAAACTGTTTTTT. The encoded protein is CASSYGQTNEKLFF.

The chain joins TRBV24-1 to TRBJ2-1, with TRBD2 matching 8 bases. The germline gives CDR1 KGHDR, CDR2 SFDVKD. The CDR3 loop spans 14 amino acids. V was clipped by 6 bases and J by 7 bases; unmatched bases: 7. In DNA, the CDR3 is TGTGCCACCAGTAGTACTAGCGGTCGGAATGAGCAGTTCTTC. Its translation: CATSSTSGRNEQFF.

The genes are TRBV28 and TRBJ1-1; tentatively, D is TRBD1 (5 bases). The CDR3 covers 12 residues. The V gene's germline CDR1 is MDHEN and CDR2 SYDVKM. Deletions cut 8 bases from V and 7 bases from J, with 14 bases between. In DNA form, the CDR3 reads TGTGCCAGCCGCATAGGGGCTGGTGAAGCTTTCTTT. This translates into CASRIGAGEAFF.

The CDR3 loop is CASSLGSNSNQPQHF. The CDR3 bases are TGTGCCAGCAGCTTAGGGAGTAATAGCAATCAGCCCCAGCATTTT. The rearrangement links TRBV7-8 to TRBJ1-5, with D unclear. V lost 1 base to trimming and J lost 0 bases, with 7 bases between them. Germline V gives CDR1 SGHVS, CDR2 FQNEAQ. This CDR3 region has 15 residues.

V and J are TRBV5-5 and TRBJ2-7, with D possibly being TRBD2 (5 bases). Per germline, CDR1 SGHKS and CDR2 YYEKEE (reference sequence). The V end was cut by 4 bases, the J end by 3 bases, with 11 bases between. CDR3 length: 13 residues. As DNA, the CDR3 is TGTGCCAGCAGCCCTACACGGGACTACGAGCAGTACGTC. Protein product: CASSPTRDYEQYV.

This clone came up a few times. This chain connects TRBV6-5 to TRBJ1-2; 7 nucleotides match TRBD1. V shed 5 bases and J 2 bases; nucleotides not matched to a gene: 2. CDR1 is MNHEY and CDR2 is SVGAGI in the germline V gene. CDR3 length: 13 amino acids. CDR3 nucleotide sequence: TGTGCCAGCAGTAAGACAGGGAACTATGGCTACACCTTC. Protein sequence: CASSKTGNYGYTF.

The chain has TRBV5-1 and TRBJ2-1; the match to TRBD2 covers 7 bases. This CDR3 region has 16 residues. V gave up 1 base and J gave up 8 bases; unmatched junction bases: 12. CDR1 is SGHRS, CDR2 YFSETQ, per germline. The CDR3 coding sequence is TGCGCCAGCAGCTTGCCTACGGGGGGACTTTTCGATGAGCAGTTCTTC. Its protein product is CASSLPTGGLFDEQFF.

The chain is built from TRBV6-2 or TRBV6-3 and TRBJ1-2, with D unclear. This CDR3 is 13 amino acids long. Germline-derived CDR1 and CDR2 are MNHEY and SVGEGT. Trimming removed 5 bases from V and 3 bases from J, with 10 bases in between. CDR3 loop: CASSPTGDYGYTF. The CDR3 region has the DNA TGTGCCAGCAGTCCGACGGGAGACTATGGCTACACCTTC.

V is TRBV28 and J is TRBJ1-6; 8 nucleotides line up with TRBD1. The V and J ends lost 7 bases and 7 bases, in that order; junction bases with no gene match: 9. The CDR3 loop spans 15 amino acids. Germline assignment: CDR1 MDHEN and CDR2 SYDVKM. The CDR3 is CASKQTGALNSPLHF. In DNA, the CDR3 is TGTGCCAGCAAACAGACAGGGGCTTTAAATTCACCCCTCCACTTT.

The CDR3: CATSSRRTQSSGNTIYF. The CDR3 DNA reads TGTGCCACCAGCAGTCGACGGACTCAATCCTCTGGAAACACCATATATTTT. The chain is built from TRBV15 and TRBJ1-3; D ambiguous. The CDR3 has 17 residues. Trimming pared 3 bases from V and 0 bases from J, leaving 15 bases between. Germline assignment: CDR1 LNHNV and CDR2 YYDKDF (reference sequence).

There are a few counts of this clone. The chain joins TRBV7-2 to TRBJ2-7; 9 nucleotides match TRBD1. This CDR3 region has 15 residues. With V trimmed by 5 bases and J by 4 bases, 9 bases remained unmatched. Germline V CDR1 and CDR2: SGHTA, FQGNSA. The CDR3 loop reads CASSPDRGRLYEQYF. In DNA, the CDR3 is TGTGCCAGCAGCCCAGACAGGGGGAGACTTTACGAGCAGTACTTC. Full variable domain (remainder filled in from reference TRBV7-2 and TRBJ2-7): GAGVSQSPSNKVTEKGKDVELRCDPISGHTALYWYRQSLGQGLEFLIYFQGNSAPDKSGLPSDRFSAERTGGSVSTLTIQRTQQEDSAVYLCASSPDRGRLYEQYFGPGTRLTVT.

The chain uses TRBV18 and TRBJ1-1; 7 nucleotides align to TRBD1. Germline V lookup: CDR1 KGHSH, CDR2 LQKENI. V dropped 2 bases and J dropped 11; count of bases not matched to a gene: 11. The CDR3 contains 14 residues. CDR3 sequence (DNA): TGTGCCAGCTCACCAGATACAGGGGTTTCATGGGCTTTCTTT. It codes for CASSPDTGVSWAFF.

This clone was detected only a few times. The V call is TRBV28, the J call TRBJ1-4, with 7 bases aligning to TRBD1. The ends lost 6 bases at V and 11 bases at J; junction bases unmatched: 9. The germline gives CDR1 MDHEN, CDR2 SYDVKM. This CDR3 region has 13 residues. In nucleotides, the CDR3 is TGTGCCAGCAGCAGACAGGGTACCGGTAAACTGTTTTTT. Protein: CASSRQGTGKLFF.

The gene calls are TRBV30 and TRBJ1-4, with 10 bases matching TRBD1. V dropped 3 bases and J dropped 7; count of bases not matched to a gene: 8. The CDR3 spans 15 residues. Germline V gene sequence: CDR1 GTSNPN, CDR2 SVGIG (reference sequence). The CDR3 DNA follows: TGTGCCTGGAGGGAAGTGGGGACAGGGGCTGAAAAACTGTTTTTT. Its protein product is CAWREVGTGAEKLFF.

The chain has TRBV12-3 or TRBV12-4 and TRBJ2-5; 8 positions match TRBD2. The CDR3 runs to 13 residues. The ends lost 5 bases at V and 4 bases at J; junction bases unmatched: 3. In DNA, the CDR3 is TGTGCCAGCAGTCCCGGGGGGGGAGAGACCCAGTACTTC. Its protein is CASSPGGGETQYF.

This clone was detected only a few times. This chain joins TRBV30 and TRBJ2-7; possibly TRBD2 for D (5 bases). V lost 1 base and J lost 2, with 27 bases in between. This CDR3 has 19 amino acids. Germline values: CDR1 GTSNPN, CDR2 SVGIG (reference sequence). CDR3 sequence (DNA): TGTGCCTGGAGTGAAGGAGTTCGTTGGGATTCAGTCGGGGCCTACGAGCAGTACTTC. It is translated as CAWSEGVRWDSVGAYEQYF.

Many counts were recorded for this clone. The chain employs TRBV29-1 and TRBJ2-2; the match to TRBD2 covers 16 bases. This CDR3 spans 19 amino acids. V was pared by 6 bases and J by 4 bases, with 14 bases of the junction left unmatched. CDR1 and CDR2 (germline): SQVTM, ANQGSEA. The CDR3 region is CSVGNPGLAGGPGTGELFF. CDR3 nucleotides: TGCAGCGTCGGAAATCCGGGACTAGCGGGGGGGCCGGGCACCGGGGAGCTGTTTTTT.

This chain links TRBV18 with TRBJ2-5; D is ambiguous. The V gene's germline CDR1 is KGHSH and CDR2 LQKENI. Trimming took off 3 bases at V and 3 bases at J, with 2 bases between the two ends. This CDR3 is 11 amino acids long. CDR3 protein: CASSPKETQYF. CDR3 bases: TGTGCCAGCTCACCTAAAGAGACCCAGTACTTC. Using reference TRBV18 and TRBJ2-5 for the parts outside the CDR3, the full variable domain is NAGVMQNPRHLVRRRGQEARLRCSPMKGHSHVYWYRQLPEEGLKFMVYLQKENIIDESGMPKERFSAEFPKEGPSILRIQQVVRGDSAAYFCASSPKETQYFGPGTRLLVL.

In this sample, this clone turned up a few times. This chain links TRBV11-2 with TRBJ1-2; D is perhaps TRBD1 (6 bases). The CDR3 is made up of 15 amino acids. Between the trimmed V and J ends, which lost 2 bases and 5 bases, there was a span of 15 bases. Germline V CDR1 and CDR2: SGHAT, FQNNGV. The CDR3 nucleotides read TGTGCCAGCAGCTTATTGGACAGTTGGGCTTATGGCTACACCTTC. Its translation is CASSLLDSWAYGYTF.